What follows describes a single T cell receptor beta chain. No DNA is given; TCRdb re-called the 5' RACE reads and lists each CDR3 protein once. This table holds around 140,000 distinct CDR3 sequences. The sample comes from a study of monozygotic twins with inflammatory bowel disease. CDR3 size: 15 residues. The germline V gene encodes CDR1 LGHNA and CDR2 YNFKEQ. The clonotype was recovered from a human donor with ulcerative colitis or Crohn's disease, or a healthy co-twin of an affected twin (not recorded which). The sample consisted of blood. The chain has TRBV4-2 and TRBJ1-1; absent DNA, TCRdb's TRBD1 call cannot be checked. The CDR3 sequence is CASSQEPQGNTEAFF.